This TCR beta chain appears in the sequencing data of a study of CD4 T cells in relation to SARS-CoV-2 and coronaviruses. This clone came up once. Naive and memory CD4+ T cell DNA was deep-sequenced without culture. The method was immunoSEQ multiplex PCR; TCRdb's version includes in-frame clones alone and lacks a portion of them. The data show 65,000 or so clones, approximately 94% seen once. Unexposed donor CD4+ T cells date from about 2011-2018, before the COVID-19 pandemic. The sample consisted of naive CD4+ T cells from PBMCs. Subset specified: naive CD4+ T cells isolated by negative enrichment. The sequence came from a human donor in good health.

The CDR3 reads CASNRRLAGLYEQYF. CDR3 nucleotides: TGTGCCAGCAACCGACGGCTAGCGGGTCTTTACGAGCAGTACTTC. The genes are TRBV5-8 and TRBJ2-7; 8 bases fit TRBD2. V shed 6 bases, J shed 4 bases, and the junction held 12 bases outside the gene matches. Germline loops: CDR1 SGHTS, CDR2 YDEGEE. This CDR3 has 15 amino acids.